The 7 T cell receptor beta chains presented below share a single source sample, sequenced in a study of blood T cell repertoires in COVID-19. The data were produced by immunoSEQ multiplex PCR, yet TCRdb's version contains in-frame clones alone and is incomplete. In the table there are around 320,000 clones, roughly 87% of which are singletons. Material: peripheral blood. All receptors derive from a man aged 18 to 30 with active or convalescent COVID-19.

The chain employs TRBV29-1 and TRBJ2-2; TRBD1 matches 9 bases. V dropped 7 bases and J dropped 5; count of bases not matched to a gene: 5. Germline CDR1 SQVTM, CDR2 ANQGSEA. This CDR3 comprises 13 residues. CDR3 in amino acids: CSAGGTGTGELFF. CDR3 DNA sequence: TGCAGCGCTGGAGGGACAGGGACCGGGGAGCTGTTTTTT.

V is TRBV5-6 and J is TRBJ1-3, with TRBD1 as a possible D gene (5 bases). CDR3 length: 14 amino acids. Germline V CDR1 and CDR2: SGHDT, YYEEEE. V was shortened by 1 base and J by 6 bases, with 11 bases between the two germline ends. The CDR3 is CASSLRQGINTIYF. CDR3 coding DNA: TGTGCCAGCAGCTTGCGGCAGGGTATAAACACCATATATTTT.

This rearrangement joins TRBV4-1 to TRBJ1-5; tentative D call: TRBD1 (5 bases). This CDR3 is built from 14 residues. CDR1 and CDR2 from the germline V gene are MGHRA and YSYEKL. The V and J ends lost 2 bases and 9 bases respectively, with 14 bases between them. The CDR3 bases are TGCGCCAGCAGCCAACCTGGGACTCAGAGGCCCCAGCATTTT. Its protein product is CASSQPGTQRPQHF.

This clone was observed a few times. The V and J genes are TRBV5-1 and TRBJ2-2, with D maybe TRBD2 (6 bases). The germline V gene has CDR1 SGHRS and CDR2 YFSETQ. The germline V and J ends were trimmed by 0 bases and 3 bases, with 12 bases remaining between them. The CDR3 is 16 amino acids. In DNA, the CDR3 is TGCGCCAGCAGCTTGGCCGCGGGGTCGGACACCGGGGAGCTGTTTTTT. The encoded protein is CASSLAAGSDTGELFF.

This clone has just one count. The rearrangement uses TRBV5-1 and TRBJ1-2; the D gene is possibly TRBD1 (5 bases). V dropped 4 bases and J dropped 7 bases, with 14 bases sitting between them. CDR3 length equals 13 residues. Germline CDR1 SGHRS, CDR2 YFSETQ. The CDR3 spells CASSGQGEGGYTF. In DNA form, the CDR3 reads TGCGCCAGCAGCGGGCAAGGGGAAGGTGGCTACACCTTC. The variable domain in full, with the rest retrieved from reference TRBV5-1 and TRBJ1-2, is KAGVTQTPRYLIKTRGQQVTLSCSPISGHRSVSWYQQTPGQGLQFLFEYFSETQRNKGNFPGRFSGRQFSNSRSEMNVSTLELGDSALYLCASSGQGEGGYTFGSGTRLTVV.

The J gene is TRBJ2-7, the V gene TRBV9, with TRBD1 as a possible D gene (5 bases). This CDR3 is 15 amino acids long. Trimming removed 4 bases from V and 2 bases from J, with 16 bases in between. Per germline, CDR1 SGDLS and CDR2 YYNGEE. For the CDR3, the DNA is TGTGCCAGCAGCATAGGGCAGACAGAGACCTACGAGCAGTACTTC. It specifies CASSIGQTETYEQYF.

The V gene is TRBV9, the J gene TRBJ2-3; the match to TRBD2 covers 11 bases. The length of the CDR3 is 14 residues. Trimming cost V 5 bases and J 3 bases; bases outside gene matches: 2. Germline CDR1 reads SGDLS; CDR2 reads YYNGEE. The CDR3 DNA sequence: TGTGCCAGCAGGGGGACTAGCGGTACAGATACGCAGTATTTT. This encodes CASRGTSGTDTQYF.